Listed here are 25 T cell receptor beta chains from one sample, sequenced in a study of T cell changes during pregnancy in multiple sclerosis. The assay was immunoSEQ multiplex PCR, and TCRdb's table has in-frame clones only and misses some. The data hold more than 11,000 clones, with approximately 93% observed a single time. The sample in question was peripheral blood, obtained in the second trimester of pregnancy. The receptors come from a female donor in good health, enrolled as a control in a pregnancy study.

The chain's CDR3 is CASSVRGQRNTEAFF. The CDR3 DNA sequence: TGTGCCAGCAGTGTAAGGGGGCAGAGGAACACTGAAGCTTTCTTT. The chain joins TRBV2 to TRBJ1-1, with 7 bases identical to TRBD1. Germline V gene lookup returns CDR1 SNHLY and CDR2 FYNNEI. The CDR3 contains 15 residues. Trimming removed 4 bases from V and 1 base from J; junction bases left unmatched: 6.

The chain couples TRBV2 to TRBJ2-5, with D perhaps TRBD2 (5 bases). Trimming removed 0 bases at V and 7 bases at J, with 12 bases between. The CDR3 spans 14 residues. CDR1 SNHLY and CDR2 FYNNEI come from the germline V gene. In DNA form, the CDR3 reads TGTGCCAGCAGTGAAGCGCCCCCCGCGGGGACCCAGTACTTC. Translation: CASSEAPPAGTQYF. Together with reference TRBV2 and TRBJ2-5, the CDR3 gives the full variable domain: EPEVTQTPSHQVTQMGQEVILRCVPISNHLYFYWYRQILGQKVEFLVSFYNNEISEKSEIFDDQFSVERPDGSNFTLKIRSTKLEDSAMYFCASSEAPPAGTQYFGPGTRLLVL.

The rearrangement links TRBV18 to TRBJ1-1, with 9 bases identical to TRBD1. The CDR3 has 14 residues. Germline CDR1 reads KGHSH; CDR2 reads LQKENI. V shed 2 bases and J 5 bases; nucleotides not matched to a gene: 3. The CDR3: CASSPMTGGTEAFF. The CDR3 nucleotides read TGTGCCAGCTCACCAATGACAGGGGGTACTGAAGCTTTCTTT.

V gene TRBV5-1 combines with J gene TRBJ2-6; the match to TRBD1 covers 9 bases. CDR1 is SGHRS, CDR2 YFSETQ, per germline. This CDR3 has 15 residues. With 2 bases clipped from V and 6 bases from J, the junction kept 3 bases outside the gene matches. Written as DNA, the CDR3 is TGCGCCAGCAGCTTACAGGGGGCCCCGGCCAACGTCCTGACTTTC. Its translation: CASSLQGAPANVLTF.

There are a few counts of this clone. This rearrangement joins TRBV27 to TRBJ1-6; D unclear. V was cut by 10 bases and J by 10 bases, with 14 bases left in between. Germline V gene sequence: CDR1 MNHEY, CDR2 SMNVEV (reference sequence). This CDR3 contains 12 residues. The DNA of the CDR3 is TGTGCCACCTCAGACTACCAATCACCCCTCCACTTT. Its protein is CATSDYQSPLHF.

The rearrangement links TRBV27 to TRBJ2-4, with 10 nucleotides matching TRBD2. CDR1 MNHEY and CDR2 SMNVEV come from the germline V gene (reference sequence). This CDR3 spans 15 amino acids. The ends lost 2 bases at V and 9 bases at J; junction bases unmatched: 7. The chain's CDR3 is CASSLAAGGGVIQYF. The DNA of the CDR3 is TGTGCCAGCAGTTTAGCAGCGGGGGGGGGTGTCATTCAGTACTTC.

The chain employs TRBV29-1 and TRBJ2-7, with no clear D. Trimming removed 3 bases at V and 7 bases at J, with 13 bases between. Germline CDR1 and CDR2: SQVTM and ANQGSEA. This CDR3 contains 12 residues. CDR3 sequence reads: CSVEGSYLEQYF. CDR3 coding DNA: TGCAGCGTTGAGGGCAGCTATCTGGAGCAGTACTTC.

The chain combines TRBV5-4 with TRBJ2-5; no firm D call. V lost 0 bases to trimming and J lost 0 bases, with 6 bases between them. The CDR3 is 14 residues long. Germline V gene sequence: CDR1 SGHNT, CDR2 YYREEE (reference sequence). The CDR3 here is CASSLELHQETQYF. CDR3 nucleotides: TGTGCCAGCAGCTTGGAGCTACACCAAGAGACCCAGTACTTC.

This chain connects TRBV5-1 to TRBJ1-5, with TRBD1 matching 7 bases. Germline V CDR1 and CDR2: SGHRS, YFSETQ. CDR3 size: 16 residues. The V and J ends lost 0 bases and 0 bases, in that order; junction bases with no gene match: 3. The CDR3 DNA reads TGCGCCAGCAGCTTGGACGGACAGGTTAGCAATCAGCCCCAGCATTTT. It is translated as CASSLDGQVSNQPQHF.

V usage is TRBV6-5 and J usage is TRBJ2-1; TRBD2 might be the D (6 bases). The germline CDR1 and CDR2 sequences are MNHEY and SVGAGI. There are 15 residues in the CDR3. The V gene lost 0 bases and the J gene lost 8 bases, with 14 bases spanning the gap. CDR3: CASSYSSGRWDEQFF. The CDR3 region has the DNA TGTGCCAGCAGTTACTCGAGTGGGAGGTGGGATGAGCAGTTCTTC.

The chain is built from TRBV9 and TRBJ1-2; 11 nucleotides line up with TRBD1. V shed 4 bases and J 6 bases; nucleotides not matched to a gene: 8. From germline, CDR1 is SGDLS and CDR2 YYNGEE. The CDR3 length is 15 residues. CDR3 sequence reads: CASSYGTGGLDGYTF. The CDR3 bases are TGTGCCAGCAGCTATGGGACAGGGGGTCTAGATGGCTACACCTTC. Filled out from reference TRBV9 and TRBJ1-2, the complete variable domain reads DSGVTQTPKHLITATGQRVTLRCSPRSGDLSVYWYQQSLDQGLQFLIQYYNGEERAKGNILERFSAQQFPDLHSELNLSSLELGDSALYFCASSYGTGGLDGYTFGSGTRLTVV.

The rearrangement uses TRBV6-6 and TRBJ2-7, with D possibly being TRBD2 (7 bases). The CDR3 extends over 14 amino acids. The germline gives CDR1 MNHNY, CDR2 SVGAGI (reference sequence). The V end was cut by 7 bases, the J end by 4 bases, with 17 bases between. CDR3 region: CASNTGRGAYEQYF. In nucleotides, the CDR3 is TGTGCCAGCAATACGGGCCGGGGGGCTTACGAGCAGTACTTC.

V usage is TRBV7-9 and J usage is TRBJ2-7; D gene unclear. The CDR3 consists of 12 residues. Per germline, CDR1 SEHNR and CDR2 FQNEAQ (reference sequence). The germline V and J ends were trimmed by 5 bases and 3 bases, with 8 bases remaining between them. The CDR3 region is CASSAWHYEQYF. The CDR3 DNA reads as TGTGCCAGCAGCGCCTGGCACTACGAGCAGTACTTC.

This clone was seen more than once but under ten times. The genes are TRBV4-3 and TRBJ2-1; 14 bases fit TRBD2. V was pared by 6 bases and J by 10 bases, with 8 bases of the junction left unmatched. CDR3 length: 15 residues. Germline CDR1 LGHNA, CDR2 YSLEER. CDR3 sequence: CASSLTSGRGQEQFF. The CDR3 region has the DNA TGCGCCAGCAGTCTGACTAGCGGGAGGGGTCAAGAGCAGTTCTTC.

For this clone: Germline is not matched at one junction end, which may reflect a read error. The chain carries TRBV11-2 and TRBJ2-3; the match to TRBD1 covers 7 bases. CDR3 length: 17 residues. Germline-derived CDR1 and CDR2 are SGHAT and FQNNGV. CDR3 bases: TGTGCCAGCAGCCTGTACGGGTATGAGACGGGGACAGTTACGCAGTATTTT. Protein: CASSLYGYETGTVTQYF.

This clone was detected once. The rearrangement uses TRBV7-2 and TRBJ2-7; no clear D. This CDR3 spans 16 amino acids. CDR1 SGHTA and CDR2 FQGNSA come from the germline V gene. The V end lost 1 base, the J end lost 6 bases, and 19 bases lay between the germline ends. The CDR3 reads CASSLEATYYPREQYF. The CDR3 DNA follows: TGTGCCAGCAGCTTAGAAGCCACTTATTATCCTCGCGAGCAGTACTTC.

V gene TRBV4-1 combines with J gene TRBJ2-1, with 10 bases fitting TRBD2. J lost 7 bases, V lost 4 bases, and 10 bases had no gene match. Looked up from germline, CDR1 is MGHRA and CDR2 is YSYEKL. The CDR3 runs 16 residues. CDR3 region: CASSPSGRAIKNEQFF. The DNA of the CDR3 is TGCGCCAGCAGCCCCAGCGGGAGGGCCATAAAGAATGAGCAGTTCTTC.

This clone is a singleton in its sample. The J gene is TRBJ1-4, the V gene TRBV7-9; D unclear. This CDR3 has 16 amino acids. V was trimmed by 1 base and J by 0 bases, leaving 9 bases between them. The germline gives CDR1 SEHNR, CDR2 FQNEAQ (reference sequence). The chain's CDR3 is CASSLGVGATNEKLFF. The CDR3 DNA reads TGTGCCAGCAGCTTAGGGGTGGGAGCAACTAATGAAAAACTGTTTTTT.

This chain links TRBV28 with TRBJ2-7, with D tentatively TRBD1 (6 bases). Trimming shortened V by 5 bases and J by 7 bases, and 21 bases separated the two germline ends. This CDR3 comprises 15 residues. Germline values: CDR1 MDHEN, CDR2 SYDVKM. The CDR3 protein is CASSQRGRGSEEQYF. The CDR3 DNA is TGTGCCAGCAGTCAGCGAGGAAGGGGGTCTGAAGAGCAGTACTTC.

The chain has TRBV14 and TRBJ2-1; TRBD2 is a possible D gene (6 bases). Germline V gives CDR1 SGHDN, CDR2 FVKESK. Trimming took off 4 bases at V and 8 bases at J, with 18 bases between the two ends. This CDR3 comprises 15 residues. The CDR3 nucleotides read TGTGCCAGCAGCCCCCGGGGGATTCAGAGTCATGAGCAGTTCTTC. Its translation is CASSPRGIQSHEQFF.

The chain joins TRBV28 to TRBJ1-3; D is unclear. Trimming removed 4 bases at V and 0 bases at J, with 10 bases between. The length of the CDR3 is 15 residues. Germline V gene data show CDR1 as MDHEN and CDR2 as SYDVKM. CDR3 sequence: CASSYGVRSGNTIYF. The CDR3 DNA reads TGTGCCAGCAGTTATGGAGTGCGCTCTGGAAACACCATATATTTT.

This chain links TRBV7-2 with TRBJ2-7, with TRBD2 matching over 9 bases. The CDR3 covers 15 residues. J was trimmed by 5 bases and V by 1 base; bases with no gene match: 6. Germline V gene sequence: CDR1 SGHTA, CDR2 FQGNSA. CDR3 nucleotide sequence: TGTGCCAGCAGCTTAGGTAGCGGGGGTGAGAACGAGCAGTACTTC. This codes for CASSLGSGGENEQYF.

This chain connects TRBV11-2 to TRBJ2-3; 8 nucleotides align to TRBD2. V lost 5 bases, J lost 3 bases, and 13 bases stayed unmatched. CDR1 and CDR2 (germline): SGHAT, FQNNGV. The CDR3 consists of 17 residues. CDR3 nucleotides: TGTGCCAGCAGCCCCCGGCCCGGGAGGGTTTCGACAGATACGCAGTATTTT. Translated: CASSPRPGRVSTDTQYF.

The CDR3 loop is CASSQQAADTQYF. CDR3 DNA sequence: TGCGCCAGCAGCCAACAGGCAGCAGATACGCAGTATTTT. The chain employs TRBV4-1 and TRBJ2-3; unclear D gene. The CDR3 contains 13 residues. Germline V lookup: CDR1 MGHRA, CDR2 YSYEKL. The V gene lost 2 bases and the J gene lost 4 bases, with 7 bases spanning the gap.

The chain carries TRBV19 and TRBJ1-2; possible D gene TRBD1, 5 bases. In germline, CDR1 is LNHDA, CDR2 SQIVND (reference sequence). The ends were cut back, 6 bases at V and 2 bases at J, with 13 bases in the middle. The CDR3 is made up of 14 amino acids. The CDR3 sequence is CASSQTVSNYGYTF. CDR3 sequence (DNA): TGTGCCAGTAGCCAGACAGTCAGCAACTATGGCTACACCTTC.